A selection of T cell receptor beta chains follows, all from one sample in a study of OX40 agonist ivuxolimab in advanced cancers. This table comes from immunoSEQ multiplex PCR, and its TCRdb copy is limited to in-frame clones, with some not included. The table lists about 60,000 clones, roughly 80% of them singletons. Sequenced here: CD4+ or CD8+ T cells sorted from blood, sampled in a trial of the OX40 agonist ivuxolimab. Source of these receptors: an adult with an advanced solid tumor such as melanoma, head and neck, liver or kidney cancer. Both conserved end residues are part of each CDR3. Fields, in order: V gene, D gene, J gene, clone size, CDR3 DNA, CDR3 protein. The D gene is left open where the match is weak. Only some rows state a clone size, as once, few, many or a class for expanded clones.

TRBV15,.,TRBJ1-4,.,TGTGCCACCAGCAGGACGGGGGGCACTAATGAAAAACTGTTTTTT,CATSRTGGTNEKLFF
TRBV5-1,TRBD1,TRBJ2-7,.,TGCGCCAGCAGCTTCCGGGACAGGGGATATGAGCAGTACTTC,CASSFRDRGYEQYF
TRBV19,.,TRBJ1-1,.,TGTGCCAGTAGTTTTAAGGACACTGAAGCTTTCTTT,CASSFKDTEAFF
TRBV27,.,TRBJ1-5,.,TGTGCCAGCGGGCTACTGGGCCAGCCCCAGCATTTT,CASGLLGQPQHF
TRBV11-2,.,TRBJ2-6,.,TGTGCCAGCAGGAAGCTTCACTCTGGGGCCAACGTCCTGACTTTC,CASRKLHSGANVLTF
TRBV6-5,.,TRBJ2-4,.,TGTGCCAGCAGTTACAGGGGAAACAAAAACATTCAGTACTTC,CASSYRGNKNIQYF
TRBV7-2,TRBD2,TRBJ2-1,.,TGTGCCAGCAGCTTAGGAGGGACTAGCGGGGGGTACAATGAGCAGTTCTTC,CASSLGGTSGGYNEQFF
TRBV5-4,TRBD2,TRBJ2-1,.,TGTGCCAGCAGCTTCTGGGGGGGTCACGGGGCCGATGAGCAGTTCTTC,CASSFWGGHGADEQFF
TRBV19,.,TRBJ2-5,once,TGTGCCAGTAGTATAGGGGGTTTTGAGACCCAGTACTTC,CASSIGGFETQYF
TRBV5-1,TRBD1,TRBJ2-3,.,TGCGCCAGCAGCTCATGGGGACAGGCTAGCACAGATACGCAGTATTTT,CASSSWGQASTDTQYF